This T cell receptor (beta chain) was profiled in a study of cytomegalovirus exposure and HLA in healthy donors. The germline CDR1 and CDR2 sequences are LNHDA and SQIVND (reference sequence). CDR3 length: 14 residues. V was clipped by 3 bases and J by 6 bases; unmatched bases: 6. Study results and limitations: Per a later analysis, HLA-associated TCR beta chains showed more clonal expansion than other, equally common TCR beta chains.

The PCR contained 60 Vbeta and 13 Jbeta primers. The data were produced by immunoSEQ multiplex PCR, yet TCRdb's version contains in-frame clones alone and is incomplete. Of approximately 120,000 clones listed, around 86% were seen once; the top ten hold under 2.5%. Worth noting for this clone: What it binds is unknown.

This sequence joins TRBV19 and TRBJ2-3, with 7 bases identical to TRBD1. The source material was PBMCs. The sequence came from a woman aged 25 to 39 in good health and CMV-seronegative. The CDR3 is CASSITTGRDTQYF. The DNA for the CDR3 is TGTGCCAGTAGTATTACGACAGGGCGGGATACGCAGTATTTT.